This entry lists 29 T cell receptor beta chains sequenced from one sample in a study of blood T cell repertoires in COVID-19. Assay used: immunoSEQ multiplex PCR; TCRdb lists only in-frame clones, some missing. This sample carries roughly 380,000 clones, 89% of them seen once, and the ten largest clones take approximately 1.5%. The sample taken for sequencing was peripheral blood. The source is a woman in her thirties or forties with COVID-19, enrolled during active disease.

The chain has TRBV11-2 and TRBJ2-7; TRBD2 might be the D (6 bases). Deletions cut 5 bases from V and 4 bases from J, with 18 bases between. Germline V gene lookup returns CDR1 SGHAT and CDR2 FQNNGV. The CDR3 length is 15 residues. The CDR3 region is CASSPRIYGTYEQYF. CDR3 in DNA: TGTGCCAGCAGCCCGCGGATCTACGGGACTTACGAGCAGTACTTC.

This clone was recorded a few times. The chain has TRBV7-9 and TRBJ2-2, with 7 bases lining up with TRBD2. The ends lost 3 bases at V and 4 bases at J; junction bases unmatched: 8. CDR1 is SEHNR and CDR2 is FQNEAQ in the germline V gene (reference sequence). This CDR3 spans 16 amino acids. CDR3 coding DNA: TGTGCCAGCAGCTTTCAGCGGGGCGCGGGCACCGGGGAGCTGTTTTTT. Translating gives CASSFQRGAGTGELFF.

The rearrangement joins TRBV28 to TRBJ1-2; the D gene is possibly TRBD1 (6 bases). The CDR3 consists of 13 residues. Trimming pared 7 bases from V and 8 bases from J, leaving 17 bases between. From germline, CDR1 is MDHEN and CDR2 SYDVKM. CDR3 DNA sequence: TGTGCCAGCACCACGGGGGGCCACAAGGGCTACACCTTC. It yields the protein CASTTGGHKGYTF.

The chain links TRBV14 to TRBJ1-3, with TRBD1 as a possible D gene (6 bases). CDR3 size: 16 residues. V was trimmed by 5 bases and J by 0 bases, leaving 14 bases between them. In germline, CDR1 is SGHDN, CDR2 FVKESK. CDR3 sequence: CASSKGTQGSGNTIYF. CDR3 nucleotides: TGTGCCAGCAGCAAAGGGACACAGGGCTCTGGAAACACCATATATTTT.

The chain uses TRBV6-5 and TRBJ1-4, with TRBD1 matching over 7 bases. V gave up 2 bases and J gave up 7 bases; unmatched junction bases: 7. The CDR3 length is 15 residues. Germline V gene sequence: CDR1 MNHEY, CDR2 SVGAGI. The CDR3 DNA reads TGTGCCAGCAGTTACCCGAACAGGGGCGGTGAAAAACTGTTTTTT. Protein sequence: CASSYPNRGGEKLFF.

Only a few counts were recorded for this clone. The chain carries TRBV30 and TRBJ1-2; 12 bases are shared with TRBD1. J lost 7 bases, V lost 7 bases, and 7 bases had no gene match. Looked up from germline, CDR1 is GTSNPN and CDR2 is SVGIG (reference sequence). This CDR3 is 13 amino acids long. The CDR3 DNA sequence: TGTGCCTCCCCCGGGACAGGGGGCGGTGGCTACACCTTC. Translated: CASPGTGGGGYTF. Complete variable domain (other parts from reference TRBV30 and TRBJ1-2): SQTIHQWPATLVQPVGSPLSLECTVEGTSNPNLYWYRQAAGRGLQLLFYSVGIGQISSEVPQNLSASRPQDRQFILSSKKLLLSDSGFYLCASPGTGGGGYTFGSGTRLTVV.

The chain carries TRBV7-9 and TRBJ2-1; the match to TRBD2 covers 11 bases. Germline V gene lookup returns CDR1 SEHNR and CDR2 FQNEAQ (reference sequence). The CDR3 is made up of 19 amino acids. V lost 5 bases to trimming and J lost 1 base; unmatched junction nucleotides: 13. CDR3 loop: CASSQSLAGVQWSYNEQFF. Here the CDR3 DNA reads TGTGCCAGCAGCCAATCACTAGCGGGAGTTCAGTGGTCCTACAATGAGCAGTTCTTC.

The rearrangement uses TRBV19 and TRBJ2-4; 13 positions agree with TRBD2. The CDR3 is 17 residues long. Per the germline V gene, CDR1 is LNHDA and CDR2 is SQIVND (reference sequence). Trimming at V came to 3 bases and at J to 2 bases, leaving 4 bases not matched to a gene. For the CDR3, the DNA is TGTGCCAGTAGTATCCGGGGACTAGCGGGAACCAAAAACATTCAGTACTTC. Translated: CASSIRGLAGTKNIQYF.

This chain connects TRBV4-3 to TRBJ1-2; a weak D match, TRBD1 (6 bases). The V and J ends lost 0 bases and 7 bases respectively, with 9 bases between them. This CDR3 has 13 amino acids. The V gene's germline CDR1 is LGHNA and CDR2 YSLEER. In DNA, the CDR3 is TGCGCCAGCAGCCAAGATTCAGGGGTTGGCTACACCTTC. This codes for CASSQDSGVGYTF.

The V gene is TRBV27, the J gene TRBJ1-2; possible D gene TRBD1, 5 bases. V dropped 1 base and J dropped 4 bases, with 22 bases sitting between them. Looked up from germline, CDR1 is MNHEY and CDR2 is SMNVEV (reference sequence). This CDR3 has 18 residues. CDR3 nucleotides: TGTGCCAGCAGTTTATACCCCTCCCCATTGCCAGGGCTCTATGGCTACACCTTC. Its translation is CASSLYPSPLPGLYGYTF.

CDR3 protein: CASSQGGRTDLLRWGYTF. As DNA, the CDR3 is TGCGCCAGCAGCCAAGGGGGTCGGACAGATCTCCTTCGATGGGGCTACACCTTC. V and J are TRBV4-3 and TRBJ1-2; tentative D call: TRBD1 (6 bases). The germline V and J ends were trimmed by 1 base and 8 bases, with 26 bases remaining between them. Per the germline V gene, CDR1 is LGHNA and CDR2 is YSLEER. The CDR3 sequence is 18 residues long.

CDR3 residues: CASSQRTGAFFMNTEAFF. The CDR3 DNA follows: TGTGCCAGCAGCCAAAGGACAGGGGCATTCTTCATGAACACTGAAGCTTTCTTT. The chain couples TRBV3-1 (or the pseudogene TRBV3-2) to TRBJ1-1; the match to TRBD1 covers 9 bases. After removal of 2 bases from V and 0 bases from J, the junction contained 10 bases not matched to a gene. This CDR3 has 18 amino acids. Germline CDR1 LGHDT, CDR2 YNNKEL (reference sequence).

The chain employs TRBV27 and TRBJ1-6; maybe TRBD1 (5 bases). The CDR3 has 14 residues. V lost 6 bases and J lost 8, with 14 bases in between. The germline V gene has CDR1 MNHEY and CDR2 SMNVEV (reference sequence). The CDR3 region has the DNA TGTGCCAGCAGCCCCGGGGGGGTGGATTCACCCCTCCACTTT. This gives the protein CASSPGGVDSPLHF.

This chain joins TRBV5-1 and TRBJ2-2; possible D gene TRBD1, 6 bases. V was shortened by 4 bases and J by 1 base, with 14 bases between the two germline ends. The length of the CDR3 is 16 residues. Looked up from germline, CDR1 is SGHRS and CDR2 is YFSETQ. CDR3 DNA: TGCGCCAGCAGCGAACAGGGTATAGGGAACACCGGGGAGCTGTTTTTT. This gives the protein CASSEQGIGNTGELFF.

This clone was counted between two and nine times. CDR3 nucleotides: TGTGCCAGCAGCTTAGGACAGGGGGCGCGATATGGCTACACCTTC. Amino acids: CASSLGQGARYGYTF. The rearrangement links TRBV28 to TRBJ1-2, with 11 bases aligning to TRBD1. From germline, CDR1 is MDHEN and CDR2 SYDVKM. The V segment lost 6 bases and the J segment 5 bases; nucleotides outside the gene matches: 8. The CDR3 is 15 residues long.

The chain couples TRBV28 to TRBJ1-1; D remains ambiguous. CDR3 length: 15 residues. Trimming stripped 3 bases from V and 1 base from J, with 12 bases between. Germline V CDR1 and CDR2: MDHEN, SYDVKM. CDR3 in amino acids: CASSFRESRNTEAFF. CDR3 nucleotides: TGTGCCAGCAGTTTTCGGGAAAGCAGGAACACTGAAGCTTTCTTT.

The genes are TRBV30 and TRBJ1-4; TRBD1 might be the D (5 bases). This CDR3 is 14 amino acids long. Germline CDR1 GTSNPN, CDR2 SVGIG (reference sequence). V shed 3 bases and J shed 0 bases, with 8 bases lying between them. Written as DNA, the CDR3 is TGTGCCTGGAGGGCGGGGGCAACTAATGAAAAACTGTTTTTT. Amino acid sequence: CAWRAGATNEKLFF.

J is TRBJ2-7 and V is TRBV7-2, with TRBD1 matching 7 bases. J lost 4 bases, V lost 3 bases, and 21 bases had no gene match. Germline V gene sequence: CDR1 SGHTA, CDR2 FQGNSA. This CDR3 spans 19 amino acids. In DNA, the CDR3 is TGTGCCAGCAGCTTGGCGCCAGGGTTTCCTAGACAGGGTAAATACGAGCAGTACTTC. It specifies CASSLAPGFPRQGKYEQYF. The variable domain in full, with the rest retrieved from reference TRBV7-2 and TRBJ2-7, is GAGVSQSPSNKVTEKGKDVELRCDPISGHTALYWYRQSLGQGLEFLIYFQGNSAPDKSGLPSDRFSAERTGGSVSTLTIQRTQQEDSAVYLCASSLAPGFPRQGKYEQYFGPGTRLTVT.

This clone was detected once. This rearrangement joins TRBV2 to TRBJ1-1; TRBD1 agrees at 7 bases. The germline V gene encodes CDR1 SNHLY and CDR2 FYNNEI. Trimming at V came to 4 bases and at J to 4 bases, leaving 6 bases not matched to a gene. This CDR3 spans 14 amino acids. This CDR3 is CASSVNRDSTEAFF. CDR3 in DNA: TGTGCCAGCAGTGTAAACCGGGACAGCACTGAAGCTTTCTTT. The full variable domain, completed using reference TRBV2 and TRBJ1-1, is EPEVTQTPSHQVTQMGQEVILRCVPISNHLYFYWYRQILGQKVEFLVSFYNNEISEKSEIFDDQFSVERPDGSNFTLKIRSTKLEDSAMYFCASSVNRDSTEAFFGQGTRLTVV.

J is TRBJ1-2 and V is TRBV3-1 (or the pseudogene TRBV3-2); D unclear. Germline V gives CDR1 LGHDT, CDR2 YNNKEL (reference sequence). The CDR3 runs to 12 residues. Trimming removed 0 bases at V and 8 bases at J, with 7 bases between. The CDR3 sequence: CASSQDSGGYTF. For the CDR3, the DNA is TGTGCCAGCAGCCAAGACAGTGGCGGCTACACCTTC.

The J gene is TRBJ1-4, the V gene TRBV19; D unclear. This CDR3 has 13 amino acids. Germline V CDR1 and CDR2: LNHDA, SQIVND (reference sequence). V was shortened by 7 bases and J by 2 bases, with 8 bases between the two germline ends. The CDR3 DNA is TGTGCCAGTAAAGGGAGGACTAATGAAAAACTGTTTTTT. Translated: CASKGRTNEKLFF.

The genes are TRBV30 and TRBJ1-4; 7 bases map to TRBD1. CDR1 GTSNPN and CDR2 SVGIG come from the germline V gene (reference sequence). V shed 5 bases, J shed 5 bases, and the junction held 8 bases outside the gene matches. CDR3 length: 14 amino acids. The CDR3 here is CAWAGGTVNEKLFF. CDR3 nucleotides: TGTGCCTGGGCTGGGGGGACAGTCAATGAAAAACTGTTTTTT.

This rearrangement joins TRBV4-3 to TRBJ1-1; D possibly corresponds to TRBD1 (5 bases). Germline V gene lookup returns CDR1 LGHNA and CDR2 YSLEER. This CDR3 spans 16 amino acids. The germline V and J ends were trimmed by 4 bases and 5 bases, with 20 bases remaining between them. The CDR3 sequence is CASSPLGAGGGTEAFF. The CDR3 DNA is TGCGCCAGCAGCCCACTCGGGGCAGGCGGGGGAACTGAAGCTTTCTTT.

The gene calls are TRBV2 and TRBJ2-7; the match to TRBD2 covers 12 bases. The trim removed 6 bases at V and 0 bases at J, leaving 6 bases unmatched. Germline V gene lookup returns CDR1 SNHLY and CDR2 FYNNEI. The CDR3 covers 16 residues. CDR3: CASSNLAGGSSYEQYF. CDR3 bases: TGTGCCAGCAGCAATCTAGCGGGAGGGAGCTCCTACGAGCAGTACTTC.

CDR3 DNA: TGTGCCAGCAGTCAGGCGCGGTCTAGCGGGAGACAGTCCACAGATACGCAGTATTTT. Amino acid sequence: CASSQARSSGRQSTDTQYF. The J gene is TRBJ2-3, the V gene TRBV28; 10 nucleotides align to TRBD2. The CDR3 runs 19 residues. Germline values: CDR1 MDHEN, CDR2 SYDVKM. V lost 5 bases, J lost 2 bases, and 16 bases stayed unmatched.

This rearrangement joins TRBV5-1 to TRBJ2-4; possibly TRBD1 for D (5 bases). The germline V gene encodes CDR1 SGHRS and CDR2 YFSETQ. Trimming left V 0 bases short and J 6 bases short, with 16 bases between. The CDR3 length is 16 residues. DNA for the CDR3: TGCGCCAGCAGCTTGGTAGGGGCGCAAAGGATAAACATTCAGTACTTC. Translation gives CASSLVGAQRINIQYF.

The chain links TRBV5-1 to TRBJ1-1, with unresolved D. CDR1 is SGHRS and CDR2 is YFSETQ in the germline V gene. The CDR3 sequence is 13 residues long. Trimming left V 7 bases short and J 0 bases short, with 10 bases between. CDR3 region: CASCEPMNTEAFF. The CDR3 DNA reads TGCGCCAGCTGCGAACCCATGAACACTGAAGCTTTCTTT.

The J gene is TRBJ1-1, the V gene TRBV28; 11 positions match TRBD1. J was trimmed by 4 bases and V by 4 bases; bases with no gene match: 5. CDR1 is MDHEN, CDR2 SYDVKM, per germline. The CDR3 is 15 amino acids. The CDR3 loop is CASSSDRGPSTEAFF. The DNA for the CDR3 is TGTGCCAGCAGTTCGGACAGGGGGCCGAGCACTGAAGCTTTCTTT. Looking up the rest from reference TRBV28 and TRBJ1-1 gives the full variable domain: DVKVTQSSRYLVKRTGEKVFLECVQDMDHENMFWYRQDPGLGLRLIYFSYDVKMKEKGDIPEGYSVSREKKERFSLILESASTNQTSMYLCASSSDRGPSTEAFFGQGTRLTVV.

V is TRBV30 and J is TRBJ1-5; maybe TRBD1 (5 bases). The V and J ends lost 0 bases and 5 bases respectively, with 8 bases between them. The CDR3 extends over 13 amino acids. CDR1 is GTSNPN and CDR2 is SVGIG in the germline V gene (reference sequence). The CDR3 nucleotides read TGTGCCTGGAGTGTGGTGGGGCATCAGCCCCAGCATTTT. Protein: CAWSVVGHQPQHF. Supplemented by reference TRBV30 and TRBJ1-5, the full variable domain reads SQTIHQWPATLVQPVGSPLSLECTVEGTSNPNLYWYRQAAGRGLQLLFYSVGIGQISSEVPQNLSASRPQDRQFILSSKKLLLSDSGFYLCAWSVVGHQPQHFGDGTRLSIL.